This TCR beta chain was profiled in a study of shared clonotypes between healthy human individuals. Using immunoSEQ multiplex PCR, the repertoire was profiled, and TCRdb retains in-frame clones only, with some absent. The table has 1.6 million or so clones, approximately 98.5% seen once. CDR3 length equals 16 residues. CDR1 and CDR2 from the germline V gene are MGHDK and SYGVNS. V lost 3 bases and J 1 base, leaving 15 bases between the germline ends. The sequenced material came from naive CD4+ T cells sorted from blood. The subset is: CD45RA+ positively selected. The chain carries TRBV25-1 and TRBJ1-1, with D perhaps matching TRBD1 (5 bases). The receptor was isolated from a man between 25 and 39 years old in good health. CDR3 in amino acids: CASSDLQGVGNTEAFF. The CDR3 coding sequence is TGTGCCAGCAGTGATCTCCAGGGAGTCGGGAACACTGAAGCTTTCTTT.